Listed here are 12 T cell receptor beta chains from one sample, sequenced in a study of cytomegalovirus exposure and HLA in healthy donors. Libraries were prepared by immunoSEQ multiplex PCR; TCRdb keeps only in-frame clonotypes and omits some of them. The sample consists of 90,000 or so clones, around 85% of them appearing once. The sample taken for sequencing was PBMCs. These receptors came from a man in his late teens or twenties in good health and CMV-seropositive.

The genes are TRBV5-6 and TRBJ2-3; no definite D call. Germline-derived CDR1 and CDR2 are SGHDT and YYEEEE. The CDR3 runs to 12 residues. Trimming cost V 4 bases and J 2 bases, with 5 bases left between them. The CDR3 nucleotides read TGTGCCAGCAGCCTATCCACAGATACGCAGTATTTT. Translating it yields CASSLSTDTQYF. The full variable domain, its missing parts supplied by reference TRBV5-6 and TRBJ2-3, is DAGVTQSPTHLIKTRGQQVTLRCSPKSGHDTVSWYQQALGQGPQFIFQYYEEEERQRGNFPDRFSGHQFPNYSSELNVNALLLGDSALYLCASSLSTDTQYFGPGTRLTVL.

The CDR3 region is CSVERGWGTEAFF. For the CDR3, the DNA is TGCAGCGTTGAAAGGGGGTGGGGCACTGAAGCTTTCTTT. The chain uses TRBV29-1 and TRBJ1-1; D is possibly TRBD1 (6 bases). V was cut by 2 bases and J by 4 bases, with 11 bases left in between. Per germline, CDR1 SQVTM and CDR2 ANQGSEA. The CDR3 has 13 residues.

The chain combines TRBV7-9 with TRBJ2-5; 7 bases align to TRBD1. CDR1 and CDR2 (germline): SEHNR, FQNEAQ (reference sequence). V lost 6 bases and J lost 5; bases outside the gene matches: 6. The CDR3 spans 13 residues. The CDR3 DNA follows: TGTGCCAGCAGAGAGGGACAGATGGAGACCCAGTACTTC. Amino acid sequence: CASREGQMETQYF. The entire variable domain, with the rest obtained from reference TRBV7-9 and TRBJ2-5, is as follows: DTGVSQNPRHKITKRGQNVTFRCDPISEHNRLYWYRQTLGQGPEFLTYFQNEAQLEKSRLLSDRFSAERPKGSFSTLEIQRTEQGDSAMYLCASREGQMETQYFGPGTRLLVL.

V is TRBV6-5 and J is TRBJ2-1, with a possible D match to TRBD2 (6 bases). Trimming removed 6 bases at V and 6 bases at J, with 15 bases between. From germline, CDR1 is MNHEY and CDR2 SVGAGI. The CDR3 runs 14 residues. The chain's CDR3 is CASSPLRGLNEQFF. The CDR3 DNA follows: TGTGCCAGCAGCCCCCTCCGGGGACTCAATGAGCAGTTCTTC.

V usage is TRBV19 and J usage is TRBJ2-2; the D gene is possibly TRBD2 (6 bases). Germline V lookup: CDR1 LNHDA, CDR2 SQIVND (reference sequence). The CDR3 runs 14 residues. V lost 5 bases and J 3 bases, leaving 10 bases between the germline ends. The CDR3 protein is CASSLGLYTGELFF. CDR3 coding DNA: TGTGCCAGTAGTCTGGGACTCTACACCGGGGAGCTGTTTTTT.

This sequence joins TRBV6-1 and TRBJ2-7, with D perhaps matching TRBD2 (7 bases). Germline V CDR1 and CDR2: MNHNS, SASEGT. V lost 5 bases to trimming and J lost 3 bases, with 17 bases between them. This CDR3 is built from 15 residues. The CDR3 loop is CASSTWGGQDYEQYF. The CDR3 coding sequence is TGTGCCAGCAGTACCTGGGGGGGGCAAGACTACGAGCAGTACTTC.

About this clone: Sequence at one end of the junction differs from germline and may be a read error. V and J are TRBV11-3 and TRBJ1-1; D uncertain. CDR1 and CDR2 (germline): SGHNT, YENEEA. This CDR3 contains 18 residues. CDR3 residues: CASSLDLRWAPSNPEAFF. The DNA for the CDR3 is TGTGCCAGCAGCTTAGATCTACGGTGGGCGCCCTCGAACCCTGAAGCTTTCTTT.

This chain links TRBV6-6 with TRBJ1-4; 8 nucleotides match TRBD1. V shed 0 bases and J 7 bases; nucleotides not matched to a gene: 4. This CDR3 region has 15 residues. Looked up from germline, CDR1 is MNHNY and CDR2 is SVGAGI (reference sequence). CDR3 coding DNA: TGTGCCAGCAGTTACTCGGCAGGGGGCCCTGAAAAACTGTTTTTT. Protein: CASSYSAGGPEKLFF.

The chain uses TRBV7-8 and TRBJ2-7; 11 nucleotides align to TRBD2. Germline V gives CDR1 SGHVS, CDR2 FQNEAQ. CDR3 length: 15 amino acids. The V and J ends lost 2 bases and 6 bases, in that order; junction bases with no gene match: 6. The CDR3 nucleotides read TGTGCCAGCAGCTTATTGGCTAGCGGGAGGACCGAGCAGTACTTC. Translation gives CASSLLASGRTEQYF.

V usage is TRBV29-1 and J usage is TRBJ2-7; 7 bases align to TRBD1. Germline CDR1 and CDR2: SQVTM and ANQGSEA. The CDR3 contains 16 residues. After removal of 1 base from V and 3 bases from J, the junction contained 12 bases not matched to a gene. The CDR3 coding sequence is TGCAGCGTTGAAGCCCCCGGGCAGCAGGGGGACTACGAGCAGTACTTC. Translated, it gives CSVEAPGQQGDYEQYF.

This clone was observed a handful of times. The genes are TRBV6-1 and TRBJ2-7, with 12 positions matching TRBD2. The CDR3 covers 15 residues. Germline V gene lookup returns CDR1 MNHNS and CDR2 SASEGT. The V segment lost 2 bases and the J segment 1 base; nucleotides outside the gene matches: 0. CDR3 DNA sequence: TGTGCCAGCAGTGAACTAGCGGGAGGGTCCTACGAGCAGTACGTC. As protein: CASSELAGGSYEQYV.

The genes are TRBV27 and TRBJ2-2; TRBD1 is a possible D gene (5 bases). Germline V gene data show CDR1 as MNHEY and CDR2 as SMNVEV (reference sequence). V lost 5 bases and J lost 4, with 17 bases in between. The CDR3 runs to 16 residues. In DNA, the CDR3 is TGTGCCAGCAGTCCCCTCCCCATAAGGGGCACCGGGGAGCTGTTTTTT. Its translation is CASSPLPIRGTGELFF.